This T cell receptor (beta chain) was sequenced for a study of T cell changes during pregnancy in multiple sclerosis. J gave up 0 bases and V 4 bases, and 4 bases lay outside the gene matches. Germline V gene data show CDR1 as SGHDN and CDR2 as FVKESK. The CDR3 spans 15 residues. Produced via immunoSEQ multiplex PCR; TCRdb's table is partial and in-frame only. The profile shows around 30,000 clones, nearly 90% of them singletons. V usage is TRBV14 and J usage is TRBJ1-1; 8 bases map to TRBD1. Here the sequenced sample was CD4+ T cells from peripheral blood mononuclear cells, taken in the third trimester of pregnancy. This clonotype was obtained from a female donor in good health, enrolled as a control in a pregnancy study. The CDR3 spells CASSPGQGVNTEAFF. The DNA of the CDR3 is TGTGCCAGCAGCCCCGGACAGGGAGTGAACACTGAAGCTTTCTTT.